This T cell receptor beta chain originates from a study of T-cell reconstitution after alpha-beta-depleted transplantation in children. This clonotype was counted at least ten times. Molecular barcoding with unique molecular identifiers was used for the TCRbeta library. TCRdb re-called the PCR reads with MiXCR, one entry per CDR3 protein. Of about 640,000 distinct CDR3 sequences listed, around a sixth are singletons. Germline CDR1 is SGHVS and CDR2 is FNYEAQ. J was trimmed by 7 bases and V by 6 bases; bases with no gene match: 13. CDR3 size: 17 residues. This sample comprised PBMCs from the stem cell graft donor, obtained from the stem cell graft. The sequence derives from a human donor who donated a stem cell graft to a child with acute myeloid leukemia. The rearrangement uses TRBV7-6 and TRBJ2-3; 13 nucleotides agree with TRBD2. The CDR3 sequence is CASSSGTSGAGGYTQYF. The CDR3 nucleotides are TGTGCCAGCAGTTCCGGGACTAGCGGGGCCGGTGGGTATACGCAGTATTTT.